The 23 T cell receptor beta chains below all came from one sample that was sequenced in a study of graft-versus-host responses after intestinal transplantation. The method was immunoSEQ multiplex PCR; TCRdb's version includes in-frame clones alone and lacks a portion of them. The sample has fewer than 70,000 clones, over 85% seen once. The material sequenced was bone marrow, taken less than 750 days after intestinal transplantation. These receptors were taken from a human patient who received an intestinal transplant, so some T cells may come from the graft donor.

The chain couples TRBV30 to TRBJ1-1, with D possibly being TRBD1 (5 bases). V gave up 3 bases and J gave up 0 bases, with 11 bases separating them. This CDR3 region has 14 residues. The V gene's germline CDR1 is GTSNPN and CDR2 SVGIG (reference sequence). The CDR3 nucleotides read TGTGCCTGGAGCCCGGGACTCCTGAACACTGAAGCTTTCTTT. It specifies CAWSPGLLNTEAFF.

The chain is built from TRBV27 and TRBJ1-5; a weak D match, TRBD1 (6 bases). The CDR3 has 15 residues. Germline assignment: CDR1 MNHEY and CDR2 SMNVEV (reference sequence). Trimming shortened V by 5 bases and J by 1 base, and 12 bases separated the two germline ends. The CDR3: CASSTGLWSNQPQHF. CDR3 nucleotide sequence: TGTGCCAGCAGTACAGGGTTATGGAGCAATCAGCCCCAGCATTTT.

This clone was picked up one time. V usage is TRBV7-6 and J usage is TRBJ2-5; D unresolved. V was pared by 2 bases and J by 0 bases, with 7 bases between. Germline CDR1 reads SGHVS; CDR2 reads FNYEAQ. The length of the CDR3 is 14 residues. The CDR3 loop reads CASSLMRYQETQYF. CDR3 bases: TGTGCCAGCAGCTTAATGCGGTACCAAGAGACCCAGTACTTC.

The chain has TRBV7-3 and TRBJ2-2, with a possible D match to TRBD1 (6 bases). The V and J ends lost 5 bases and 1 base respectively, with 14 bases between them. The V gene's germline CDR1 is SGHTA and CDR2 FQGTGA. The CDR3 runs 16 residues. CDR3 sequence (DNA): TGTGCCAGCAGCCCTAACCCGACAGGGAACACCGGGGAGCTGTTTTTT. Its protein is CASSPNPTGNTGELFF.

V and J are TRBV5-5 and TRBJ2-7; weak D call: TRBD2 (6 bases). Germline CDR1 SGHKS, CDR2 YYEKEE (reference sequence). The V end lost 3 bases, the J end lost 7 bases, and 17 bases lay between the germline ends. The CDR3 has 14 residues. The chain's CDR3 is CASSYRDFVREQYF. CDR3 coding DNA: TGTGCCAGCAGCTACCGGGACTTCGTACGGGAGCAGTACTTC.

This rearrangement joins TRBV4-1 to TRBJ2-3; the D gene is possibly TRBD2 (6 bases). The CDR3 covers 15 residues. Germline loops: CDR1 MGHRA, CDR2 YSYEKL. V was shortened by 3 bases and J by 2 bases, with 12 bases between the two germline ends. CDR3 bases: TGCGCCAGCAGCCAGACGGGACTCCTCACAGATACGCAGTATTTT. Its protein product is CASSQTGLLTDTQYF.

Written as DNA, the CDR3 is TGTGCCAGCAGCTTCCCTGAGAACACTGAAGCTTTCTTT. This encodes CASSFPENTEAFF. This chain connects TRBV7-9 to TRBJ1-1, with no clear D. CDR3 length: 13 residues. Looked up from germline, CDR1 is SEHNR and CDR2 is FQNEAQ (reference sequence). V was pared by 3 bases and J by 1 base, with 6 bases between.

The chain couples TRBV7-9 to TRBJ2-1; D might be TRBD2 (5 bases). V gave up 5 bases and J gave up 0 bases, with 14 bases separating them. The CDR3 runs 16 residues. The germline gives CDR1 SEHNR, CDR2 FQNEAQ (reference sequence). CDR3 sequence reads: CASSPPFGNSYNEQFF. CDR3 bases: TGTGCCAGCAGCCCACCGTTCGGGAACTCCTACAATGAGCAGTTCTTC. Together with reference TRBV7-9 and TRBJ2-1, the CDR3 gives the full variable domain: DTGVSQNPRHKITKRGQNVTFRCDPISEHNRLYWYRQTLGQGPEFLTYFQNEAQLEKSRLLSDRFSAERPKGSFSTLEIQRTEQGDSAMYLCASSPPFGNSYNEQFFGPGTRLTVL.

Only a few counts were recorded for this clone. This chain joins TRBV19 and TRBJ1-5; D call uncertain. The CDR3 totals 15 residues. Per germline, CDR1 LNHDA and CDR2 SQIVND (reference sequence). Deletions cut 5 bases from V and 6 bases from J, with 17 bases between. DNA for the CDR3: TGTGCCAGTAGTCCCCTGACTCTAGCACGTCAGCCCCAGCATTTT. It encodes CASSPLTLARQPQHF.

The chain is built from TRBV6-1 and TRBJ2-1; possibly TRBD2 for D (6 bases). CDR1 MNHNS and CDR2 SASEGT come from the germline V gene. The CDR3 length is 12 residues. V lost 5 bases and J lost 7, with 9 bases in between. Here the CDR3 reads CASSRTINEQFF. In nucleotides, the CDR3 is TGTGCCAGCAGTAGGACTATTAATGAGCAGTTCTTC.

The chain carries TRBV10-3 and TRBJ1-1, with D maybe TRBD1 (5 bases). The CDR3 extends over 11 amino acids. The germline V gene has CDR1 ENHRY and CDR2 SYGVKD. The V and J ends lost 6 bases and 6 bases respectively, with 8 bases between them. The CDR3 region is CAISQGPEAFF. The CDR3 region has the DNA TGTGCCATCAGCCAGGGTCCTGAAGCTTTCTTT.

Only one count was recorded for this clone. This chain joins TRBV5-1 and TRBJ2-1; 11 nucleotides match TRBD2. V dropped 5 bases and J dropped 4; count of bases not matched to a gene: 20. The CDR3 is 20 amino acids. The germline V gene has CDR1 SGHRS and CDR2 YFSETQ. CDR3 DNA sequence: TGCGCCAGCAGACTGGGGGCGTACGGACCTAGCGGGAGGTCGTACAATGAGCAGTTCTTC. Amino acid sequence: CASRLGAYGPSGRSYNEQFF.

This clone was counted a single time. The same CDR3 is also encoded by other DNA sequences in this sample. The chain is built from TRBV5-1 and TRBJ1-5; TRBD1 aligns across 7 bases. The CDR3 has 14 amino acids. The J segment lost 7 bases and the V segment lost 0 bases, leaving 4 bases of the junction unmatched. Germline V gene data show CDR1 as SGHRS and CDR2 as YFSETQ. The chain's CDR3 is CASSLDRGGQPQHF. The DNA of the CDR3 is TGCGCCAGCAGCTTGGACAGGGGAGGCCAGCCCCAGCATTTT.

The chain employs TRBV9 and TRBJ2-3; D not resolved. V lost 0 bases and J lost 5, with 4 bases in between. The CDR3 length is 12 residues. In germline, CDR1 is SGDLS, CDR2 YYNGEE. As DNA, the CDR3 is TGTGCCAGCAGCGTAGAAAGAGATACGCAGTATTTT. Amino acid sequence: CASSVERDTQYF.

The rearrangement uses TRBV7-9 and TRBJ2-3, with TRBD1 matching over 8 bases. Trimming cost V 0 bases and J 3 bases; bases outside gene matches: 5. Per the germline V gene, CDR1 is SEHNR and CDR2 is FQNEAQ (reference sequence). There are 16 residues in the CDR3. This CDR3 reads CASSLAHRGDTDTQYF. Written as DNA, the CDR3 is TGTGCCAGCAGCTTAGCCCACAGGGGGGATACAGATACGCAGTATTTT.

CDR3 sequence reads: CASSQIVYRAGNTEAFF. The CDR3 region has the DNA TGTGCCAGCAGCCAAATCGTATACAGGGCCGGGAACACTGAAGCTTTCTTT. The V gene is TRBV11-2, the J gene TRBJ1-1, with D perhaps matching TRBD1 (6 bases). The V end was cut by 5 bases, the J end by 1 base, with 20 bases between. Looked up from germline, CDR1 is SGHAT and CDR2 is FQNNGV. The CDR3 is 17 residues long.

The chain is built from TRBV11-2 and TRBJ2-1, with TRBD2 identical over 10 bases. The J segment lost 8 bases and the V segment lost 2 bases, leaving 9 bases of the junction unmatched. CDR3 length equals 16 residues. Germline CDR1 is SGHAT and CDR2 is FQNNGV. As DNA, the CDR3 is TGTGCCAGCAGCTTAACACTAGCGGGATCGCGCGATGAGCAGTTCTTC. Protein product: CASSLTLAGSRDEQFF.

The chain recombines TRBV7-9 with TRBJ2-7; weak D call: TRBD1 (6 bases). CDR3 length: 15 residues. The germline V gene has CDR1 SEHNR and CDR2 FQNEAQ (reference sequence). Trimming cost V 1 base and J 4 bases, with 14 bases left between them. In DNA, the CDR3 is TGTGCCAGCAGCTTAGTAGCCGCGACAGGATACGAGCAGTACTTC. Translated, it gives CASSLVAATGYEQYF.

The CDR3, as DNA: TGTGCCAGCAGTTACGCCCGGGGCCAGGGGAACACTGAAGCTTTCTTT. Encoded protein: CASSYARGQGNTEAFF. The chain has TRBV6-6 and TRBJ1-1, with a weak D call TRBD1 (5 bases). Germline V gene lookup returns CDR1 MNHNY and CDR2 SVGAGI (reference sequence). Trimming stripped 2 bases from V and 1 base from J, with 14 bases between. This CDR3 spans 16 amino acids.

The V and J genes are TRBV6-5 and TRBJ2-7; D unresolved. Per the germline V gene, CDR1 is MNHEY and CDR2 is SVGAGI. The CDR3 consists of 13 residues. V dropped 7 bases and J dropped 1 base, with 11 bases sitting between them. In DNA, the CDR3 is TGTGCCAGCAACTCCCCGCGGTCCTACGAGCAGTACTTC. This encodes CASNSPRSYEQYF.

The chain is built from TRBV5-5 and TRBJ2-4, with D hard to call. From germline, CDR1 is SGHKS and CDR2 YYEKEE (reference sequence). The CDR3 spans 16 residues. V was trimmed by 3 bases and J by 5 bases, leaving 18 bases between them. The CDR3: CASSSLVGSRENIQYF. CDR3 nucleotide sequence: TGTGCCAGCAGCTCGTTAGTGGGATCCCGGGAAAACATTCAGTACTTC.

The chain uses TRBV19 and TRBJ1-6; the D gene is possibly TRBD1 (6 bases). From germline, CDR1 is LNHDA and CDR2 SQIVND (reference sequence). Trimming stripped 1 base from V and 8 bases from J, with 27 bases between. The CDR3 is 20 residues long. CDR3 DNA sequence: TGTGCCAGTAGTATAGTTCGGCTGCCGGGCATCAGGGGTAAGGATTCACCCCTCCACTTT. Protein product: CASSIVRLPGIRGKDSPLHF.

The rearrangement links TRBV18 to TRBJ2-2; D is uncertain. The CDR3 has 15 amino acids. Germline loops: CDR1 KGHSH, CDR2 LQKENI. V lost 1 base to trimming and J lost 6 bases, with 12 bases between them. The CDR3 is CASSPQGWSPGELFF. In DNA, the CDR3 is TGTGCCAGCTCACCACAGGGTTGGAGCCCCGGGGAGCTGTTTTTT.